The sequence of this T cell receptor beta chain was determined in a study of cytomegalovirus exposure and HLA in healthy donors. Broader study findings: Reported performance of the classifier showed diagnosis of cytomegalovirus status with high specificity and sensitivity. Researchers catalogued some 160 TCR beta chains as cytomegalovirus-associated.

CDR1 is SEHNR, CDR2 FQNEAQ, per germline (reference sequence). Between the trimmed V and J ends, which lost 4 bases and 1 base, there was a span of 4 bases. This CDR3 spans 13 amino acids. Only in-frame clones appear in the TCRdb table, and some are missing; sequencing was by immunoSEQ multiplex PCR. The sample contains about 200,000 clones, about nine tenths of which appear only once. Remarks on this clone: Its specificity is not known.

This chain links TRBV7-9 with TRBJ2-2; D uncertain. The origin of this receptor is a woman aged 18-29 years in good health and CMV-seropositive. Sequenced: PBMCs. Here the CDR3 DNA reads TGTGCCAGCAGCTCACTGAACACCGGGGAGCTGTTTTTT. Its translation: CASSSLNTGELFF. The variable domain in full, completed from reference TRBV7-9 and TRBJ2-2, reads DTGVSQNPRHKITKRGQNVTFRCDPISEHNRLYWYRQTLGQGPEFLTYFQNEAQLEKSRLLSDRFSAERPKGSFSTLEIQRTEQGDSAMYLCASSSLNTGELFFGEGSRLTVL.